One and the same sample provided the 4 T cell receptor beta chains below, sequenced in a study of shared clonotypes between healthy human individuals. Some clones are missing from TCRdb's copy, which holds only in-frame ones; the method was immunoSEQ multiplex PCR. Of 110,000 or so clones listed, 65% to 75% are singletons. The sequenced sample consisted of memory CD8+ T cells sorted from blood. The subset: CD45RO+ cells pooled with CCR7-negative TemRA cells. These receptors all stem from a woman aged 25 to 39 in good health.

V and J are TRBV11-2 and TRBJ2-3, with D maybe TRBD2 (6 bases). The CDR3 sequence is 16 residues long. Germline V gene sequence: CDR1 SGHAT, CDR2 FQNNGV. The ends were cut back, 4 bases at V and 2 bases at J, with 16 bases in the middle. The CDR3 region is CASSSPGLDLTDTQYF. The CDR3 region has the DNA TGTGCCAGCAGCTCACCGGGACTCGACCTCACAGATACGCAGTATTTT.

The chain couples TRBV29-1 to TRBJ1-1; D is undetermined. The CDR3 spans 14 residues. Germline values: CDR1 SQVTM, CDR2 ANQGSEA. V shed 1 base and J shed 0 bases, with 9 bases lying between them. The CDR3 loop reads CSVEGMNMNTEAFF. CDR3 DNA sequence: TGCAGCGTTGAAGGGATGAACATGAACACTGAAGCTTTCTTT.

The genes are TRBV6-4 and TRBJ2-7; 8 bases match TRBD1. Germline values: CDR1 MRHNA, CDR2 SNTAGT. With 7 bases clipped from V and 9 bases from J, the junction kept 14 bases outside the gene matches. The CDR3 spans 14 residues. The CDR3 region has the DNA TGTGCCAGCAACCGGGGACAGGATGGCCTTGGGCAGTACTTC. Translating it yields CASNRGQDGLGQYF.

J is TRBJ2-6 and V is TRBV28, with D perhaps TRBD1 (6 bases). The CDR3 contains 14 residues. Germline CDR1 reads MDHEN; CDR2 reads SYDVKM. The V gene lost 4 bases and the J gene lost 4 bases, with 8 bases spanning the gap. CDR3 region: CASSYRDGANVLTF. In nucleotides, the CDR3 is TGTGCCAGCAGTTACAGGGACGGGGCCAACGTCCTGACTTTC.